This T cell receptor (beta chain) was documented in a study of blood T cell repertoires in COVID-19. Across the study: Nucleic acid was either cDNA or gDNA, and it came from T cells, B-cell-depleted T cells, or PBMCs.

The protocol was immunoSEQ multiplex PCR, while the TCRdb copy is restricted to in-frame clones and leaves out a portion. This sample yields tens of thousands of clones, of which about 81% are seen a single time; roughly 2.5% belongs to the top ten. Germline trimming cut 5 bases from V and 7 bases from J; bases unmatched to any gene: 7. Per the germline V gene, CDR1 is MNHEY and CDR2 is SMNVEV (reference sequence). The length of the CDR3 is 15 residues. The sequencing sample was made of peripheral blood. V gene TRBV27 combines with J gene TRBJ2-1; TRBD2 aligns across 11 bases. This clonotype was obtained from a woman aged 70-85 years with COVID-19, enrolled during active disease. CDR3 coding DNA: TGTGCCAGCAGTCCCTTAGCGGGAGGGGGAAATGAGCAGTTCTTC. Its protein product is CASSPLAGGGNEQFF.